Listed below are T cell receptor beta chains from one sample, sequenced in a study of radiation and T cells in renal cell carcinoma. Using immunoSEQ multiplex PCR, the repertoire was profiled, and TCRdb retains in-frame clones only, with some absent. The repertoire includes over 60,000 clones, just over 75% of them detected once, and about 6.8% sits in the top ten. This specimen consisted of blood, obtained from a patient whose treatment included radiotherapy and nephrectomy. The receptor source for this set is a man in his sixties with renal cell carcinoma. The CDR3 runs from the conserved cysteine through the conserved F or W. Fields, in order: J gene, clone size, D gene, V gene, CDR3 DNA, CDR3 protein. D genes are given only for firm matches. Only part of the rows carry a size: once, few, many, or a class if the clone is expanded.

j_gene: TRBJ2-2
abundance: .
d_gene: TRBD2
v_gene: TRBV5-1
CDR3nt: TGCGCCAGCAGCTTGGTTCTAGCGGGGTCGAACACCGGGGAGCTGTTTTTT
CDR3aa: CASSLVLAGSNTGELFF

j_gene: TRBJ1-2
abundance: few
d_gene: .
v_gene: TRBV9
CDR3nt: TGTGCCAGCAGCTTAGTAGACAGCGCGTATGGCTACACCTTC
CDR3aa: CASSLVDSAYGYTF

j_gene: TRBJ2-1
abundance: .
d_gene: .
v_gene: TRBV7-2
CDR3nt: TGTGCCAGCAGCTTAGCACGTGGCGGCTCCTACAATGAGCAGTTCTTC
CDR3aa: CASSLARGGSYNEQFF

j_gene: TRBJ1-1
abundance: few
d_gene: .
v_gene: TRBV30
CDR3nt: TGTGCCTGGACCAACGGGGTTACTGAAGCTTTCTTT
CDR3aa: CAWTNGVTEAFF

j_gene: TRBJ1-5
abundance: .
d_gene: .
v_gene: TRBV4-3
CDR3nt: TGCGCCAGCAGCCAAGATAGAGATCAGCCCCAGCATTTT
CDR3aa: CASSQDRDQPQHF

j_gene: TRBJ2-5
abundance: once
d_gene: TRBD2
v_gene: TRBV4-2
CDR3nt: TGTGCCAGCAGCCGGACTAGCGGGGGACAAGAGACCCAGTACTTC
CDR3aa: CASSRTSGGQETQYF

j_gene: TRBJ2-4
abundance: .
d_gene: TRBD1
v_gene: TRBV6-1
CDR3nt: TGTGCCAGCAGTGAAGCCAGGGGCAGGGGGATCAACATTCAGTACTTC
CDR3aa: CASSEARGRGINIQYF

j_gene: TRBJ2-1
abundance: .
d_gene: .
v_gene: TRBV19
CDR3nt: TGTGCCAGTAGTATGAGGTACAATGAGCAGTTCTTC
CDR3aa: CASSMRYNEQFF

j_gene: TRBJ2-1
abundance: .
d_gene: TRBD2
v_gene: TRBV6-1
CDR3nt: TGTGCCAGCAGAATGGCGGGAGGGCCCGCACATGAGCAGTTCTTC
CDR3aa: CASRMAGGPAHEQFF

j_gene: TRBJ1-5
abundance: .
d_gene: TRBD1
v_gene: TRBV5-8
CDR3nt: TGTGCCAGCAGCTTGGGAACAGGGGTCAGGGATCAGCCCCAGCATTTT
CDR3aa: CASSLGTGVRDQPQHF

j_gene: TRBJ2-5
abundance: .
d_gene: TRBD1
v_gene: TRBV11-2
CDR3nt: TGTGCCAGCAGCGGAGGACAGGGGGCGTTCGGGGAGACCCAGTACTTC
CDR3aa: CASSGGQGAFGETQYF

j_gene: TRBJ1-2
abundance: .
d_gene: .
v_gene: TRBV1
CDR3nt: TGCACCAGCAGCCAAGATTGGAAAGTACCCGGCTACACCTTC
CDR3aa: CTSSQDWKVPGYTF

j_gene: TRBJ1-1
abundance: .
d_gene: TRBD1
v_gene: TRBV27
CDR3nt: TGTGCCAGCAGTCCAGGACAGGGCTGGACTGAAGCTTTCTTT
CDR3aa: CASSPGQGWTEAFF

j_gene: TRBJ2-1
abundance: .
d_gene: .
v_gene: TRBV10-3
CDR3nt: TGTGCCATCAGTGGTAGACTTAGCTATGAGCAGTTCTTC
CDR3aa: CAISGRLSYEQFF